The 21 T cell receptor beta chains below all came from one sample that was sequenced in a study of shared clonotypes between healthy human individuals. Data came from immunoSEQ multiplex PCR; TCRdb stores just in-frame clones and leaves some out. The sample consists of about 2.4 million clones, 93% of them appearing once. Sequencing used naive CD4+ T cells from PBMCs. This sample's subset: CD45RA+ positively selected. The receptors come from a man aged 18 to 30 in good health. Some clones in this sample may be carry-over from other donors' samples.

The chain employs TRBV18 and TRBJ2-2; 11 nucleotides agree with TRBD1. Unmatched junction bases numbered 6, after V lost 2 bases and J lost 7 bases. Germline assignment: CDR1 KGHSH and CDR2 LQKENI. This CDR3 contains 16 residues. CDR3 sequence reads: CASSPFRTGGDGELFF. As DNA, the CDR3 is TGTGCCAGCTCACCATTCAGGACAGGGGGCGACGGGGAGCTGTTTTTT.

This rearrangement joins TRBV28 to TRBJ1-2; D is possibly TRBD1 (5 bases). The germline V gene has CDR1 MDHEN and CDR2 SYDVKM. Trimming took off 6 bases at V and 7 bases at J, with 18 bases between the two ends. This CDR3 has 14 residues. The CDR3 DNA reads as TGTGCCAGCAGCCGACCTGGGCAGGGCAGTGGCTACACCTTC. Its translation is CASSRPGQGSGYTF.

To note about this clone: Within the sample, other DNA sequences also encode this same CDR3. The V call is TRBV19, the J call TRBJ2-5; TRBD1 is a possible D gene (5 bases). The germline V gene encodes CDR1 LNHDA and CDR2 SQIVND (reference sequence). V was clipped by 4 bases and J by 3 bases, with 9 bases between them. The CDR3 contains 13 residues. The CDR3 here is CASSTDREETQYF. In nucleotides, the CDR3 is TGTGCCAGTAGTACCGACAGAGAAGAGACCCAGTACTTC.

The J gene is TRBJ2-7, the V gene TRBV11-2; 7 nucleotides align to TRBD2. The CDR3 runs 16 residues. The junction had 17 bases not matched to a gene; V was cut back by 5 bases and J by 7 bases. CDR1 is SGHAT and CDR2 is FQNNGV in the germline V gene. The CDR3 loop reads CASSDPIWGGTREQYF. In DNA form, the CDR3 reads TGTGCCAGCAGCGACCCGATTTGGGGGGGAACGCGGGAGCAGTACTTC.

The chain combines TRBV4-2 with TRBJ1-1; TRBD1 might be the D (6 bases). CDR1 LGHNA and CDR2 YNFKEQ come from the germline V gene. This CDR3 spans 14 amino acids. Trimming took 2 bases from V and 7 from J, leaving 14 bases between them. The CDR3: CASSQPRGGGEAFF. The CDR3 DNA reads as TGTGCCAGCAGCCAACCCAGGGGAGGAGGTGAAGCTTTCTTT.

V and J are TRBV5-4 and TRBJ2-2, with D possibly TRBD1 on 5 matching bases. The CDR3 covers 16 residues. The germline V gene has CDR1 SGHNT and CDR2 YYREEE (reference sequence). Trimming removed 1 base at V and 3 bases at J, with 13 bases between. Written as DNA, the CDR3 is TGTGCCAGCAGCTTGAAGCCGACAGCGTACACCGGGGAGCTGTTTTTT. This sequence encodes CASSLKPTAYTGELFF. Together with reference TRBV5-4 and TRBJ2-2, the CDR3 gives the full variable domain: ETGVTQSPTHLIKTRGQQVTLRCSSQSGHNTVSWYQQALGQGPQFIFQYYREEENGRGNFPPRFSGLQFPNYSSELNVNALELDDSALYLCASSLKPTAYTGELFFGEGSRLTVL.

J is TRBJ2-7 and V is TRBV10-3, with 7 nucleotides matching TRBD2. Trimming cost V 4 bases and J 3 bases; bases outside gene matches: 21. Germline CDR1 is ENHRY and CDR2 is SYGVKD. This CDR3 is built from 19 residues. CDR3 nucleotide sequence: TGTGCCATCAGTGTCAGGGCGGGAGTACCTAACACCCCAGGCTACGAGCAGTACTTC. Encoded protein: CAISVRAGVPNTPGYEQYF.

The genes are TRBV4-1 and TRBJ2-3, with 10 bases fitting TRBD2. Germline V gene data show CDR1 as MGHRA and CDR2 as YSYEKL. The CDR3 has 17 residues. With 0 bases clipped from V and 1 base from J, the junction kept 4 bases outside the gene matches. The CDR3 region is CASSQDWLAGGTDTQYF. Written as DNA, the CDR3 is TGCGCCAGCAGCCAAGATTGGCTAGCGGGAGGCACAGATACGCAGTATTTT.

The chain recombines TRBV7-2 with TRBJ2-2; TRBD2 matches at 9 bases. This CDR3 region has 17 residues. J lost 1 base, V lost 1 base, and 4 bases had no gene match. Germline V gene sequence: CDR1 SGHTA, CDR2 FQGNSA. The chain's CDR3 is CASSLVASGVNTGELFF. CDR3 nucleotides: TGTGCCAGCAGCTTAGTAGCTAGCGGGGTGAACACCGGGGAGCTGTTTTTT.

This clone has just one count. The J gene is TRBJ1-2, the V gene TRBV7-2, with a possible D match to TRBD1 (5 bases). V shed 5 bases and J shed 5 bases, with 21 bases lying between them. The CDR3 extends over 16 amino acids. Germline V gene lookup returns CDR1 SGHTA and CDR2 FQGNSA. This chain's CDR3 is CASSLGPGRESYGYTF. The CDR3 nucleotides read TGTGCCAGCAGCCTTGGTCCGGGACGAGAGTCTTATGGCTACACCTTC.

The chain's CDR3 is CASSIRGKLLSGANVLTF. The CDR3 DNA is TGTGCCAGCAGTATCAGGGGGAAGTTACTTTCGGGGGCCAACGTCCTGACTTTC. The rearrangement links TRBV27 to TRBJ2-6, with TRBD1 identical over 7 bases. The V gene's germline CDR1 is MNHEY and CDR2 SMNVEV (reference sequence). The CDR3 extends over 18 amino acids. After removal of 5 bases from V and 4 bases from J, the junction contained 14 bases not matched to a gene.

This chain links TRBV4-2 with TRBJ2-5; D might be TRBD2 (5 bases). The germline gives CDR1 LGHNA, CDR2 YNFKEQ. The ends were cut back, 0 bases at V and 5 bases at J, with 13 bases in the middle. The CDR3 totals 15 residues. The CDR3: CASSQDHSSMETQYF. In DNA form, the CDR3 reads TGTGCCAGCAGCCAAGATCACTCTAGCATGGAGACCCAGTACTTC.

This chain joins TRBV5-1 and TRBJ2-5; 8 bases are a match to TRBD1. V lost 4 bases, J lost 3 bases, and 5 bases stayed unmatched. The CDR3 contains 14 residues. CDR1 and CDR2 from the germline V gene are SGHRS and YFSETQ. Here the CDR3 reads CASSMGQVKETQYF. The CDR3 coding sequence is TGCGCCAGCAGCATGGGACAGGTAAAAGAGACCCAGTACTTC.

V usage is TRBV27 and J usage is TRBJ2-2; 8 positions match TRBD1. Germline CDR1 and CDR2: MNHEY and SMNVEV (reference sequence). The V segment lost 7 bases and the J segment 4 bases; nucleotides outside the gene matches: 5. The CDR3 consists of 14 residues. DNA of the CDR3: TGTGCCAGCACCAGGGGGCATCGCACCGGGGAGCTGTTTTTT. Protein sequence: CASTRGHRTGELFF.

The V call is TRBV5-1, the J call TRBJ2-7, with 12 bases that match TRBD2. The CDR3 runs 16 residues. V lost 0 bases, J lost 5 bases, and 6 bases stayed unmatched. Germline V gene sequence: CDR1 SGHRS, CDR2 YFSETQ. In nucleotides, the CDR3 is TGCGCCAGCAGCTTGGGAACCGGGACTAGCGGGCACGAGCAGTACTTC. It specifies CASSLGTGTSGHEQYF. The full variable domain, in which reference TRBV5-1 and TRBJ2-7 provide the parts outside the CDR3, is KAGVTQTPRYLIKTRGQQVTLSCSPISGHRSVSWYQQTPGQGLQFLFEYFSETQRNKGNFPGRFSGRQFSNSRSEMNVSTLELGDSALYLCASSLGTGTSGHEQYFGPGTRLTVT.

For this clone: The sample contains more than one DNA sequence encoding this CDR3. The chain has TRBV28 and TRBJ2-7; the D is unclear. The germline V gene has CDR1 MDHEN and CDR2 SYDVKM. The V and J ends lost 1 base and 3 bases respectively, with 4 bases between them. The CDR3 consists of 12 residues. CDR3 sequence (DNA): TGTGCCAGCAGTTTATTGTACTACGAGCAGTACTTC. It encodes CASSLLYYEQYF.

The chain joins TRBV11-2 to TRBJ2-1; 11 bases map to TRBD2. J gave up 9 bases and V 5 bases, and 9 bases lay outside the gene matches. The V gene's germline CDR1 is SGHAT and CDR2 FQNNGV. The CDR3 is 15 residues long. The CDR3 sequence is CASSTGLAGESEQFF. CDR3 coding DNA: TGTGCCAGCAGCACAGGACTAGCGGGTGAAAGTGAGCAGTTCTTC. The full variable domain, its missing parts supplied by reference TRBV11-2 and TRBJ2-1, is EAGVAQSPRYKIIEKRQSVAFWCNPISGHATLYWYQQILGQGPKLLIQFQNNGVVDDSQLPKDRFSAERLKGVDSTLKIQPAKLEDSAVYLCASSTGLAGESEQFFGPGTRLTVL.

Worth noting for this clone: This sample also contains other DNA sequences that code for the same CDR3. The rearrangement links TRBV7-9 to TRBJ1-4; 7 bases are shared with TRBD1. V shed 8 bases and J 4 bases; nucleotides not matched to a gene: 7. CDR3 length: 14 residues. Germline loops: CDR1 SEHNR, CDR2 FQNEAQ (reference sequence). This CDR3 is CASSRGQGNEKLFF. The CDR3 DNA sequence: TGTGCCAGCTCGAGGGGGCAGGGTAATGAAAAACTGTTTTTT.

The rearrangement joins TRBV28 to TRBJ2-1; no firm D call. This CDR3 is built from 13 residues. V lost 2 bases and J 9 bases, leaving 11 bases between the germline ends. Germline-derived CDR1 and CDR2 are MDHEN and SYDVKM. CDR3 region: CASSLPLGSEQFF. CDR3 coding DNA: TGTGCCAGCAGTTTACCCCTTGGGTCTGAGCAGTTCTTC.

In this sample, this clone turned up a few times. The sample contains more than one DNA sequence encoding this CDR3. This chain connects TRBV18 to TRBJ1-1, with D uncertain. Germline lookup yields CDR1 KGHSH and CDR2 LQKENI. Trimming removed 2 bases from V and 1 base from J, with 8 bases in between. The CDR3 totals 14 residues. CDR3 region: CASSPGLGNTEAFF. The DNA of the CDR3 is TGTGCCAGCTCACCAGGCCTTGGGAACACTGAAGCTTTCTTT.

The chain couples TRBV4-2 to TRBJ2-5; the D gene could be TRBD1 or TRBD2 (7 bases each). The CDR3 has 17 residues. V was cut by 0 bases and J by 5 bases, with 19 bases left in between. Germline CDR1 LGHNA, CDR2 YNFKEQ. The CDR3 spells CASSQEGRGPSVETQYF. CDR3 bases: TGTGCCAGCAGCCAAGAAGGGAGGGGGCCGAGTGTTGAGACCCAGTACTTC.